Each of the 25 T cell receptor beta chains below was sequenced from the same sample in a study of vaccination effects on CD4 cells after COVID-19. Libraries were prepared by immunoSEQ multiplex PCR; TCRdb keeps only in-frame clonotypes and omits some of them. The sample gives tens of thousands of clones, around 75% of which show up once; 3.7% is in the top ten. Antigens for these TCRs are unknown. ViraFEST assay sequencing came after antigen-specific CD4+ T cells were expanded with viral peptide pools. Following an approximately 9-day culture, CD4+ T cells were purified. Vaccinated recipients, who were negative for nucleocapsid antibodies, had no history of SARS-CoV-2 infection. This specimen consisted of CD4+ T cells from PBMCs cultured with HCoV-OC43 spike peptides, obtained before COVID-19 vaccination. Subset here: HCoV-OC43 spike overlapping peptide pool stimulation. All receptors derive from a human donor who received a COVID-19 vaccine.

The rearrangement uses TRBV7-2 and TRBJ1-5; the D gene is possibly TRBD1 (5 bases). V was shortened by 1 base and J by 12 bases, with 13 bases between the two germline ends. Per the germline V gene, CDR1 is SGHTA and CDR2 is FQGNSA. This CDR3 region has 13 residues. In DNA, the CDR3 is TGTGCCAGCAGCTTAGTGGGGGAGGCGAACCAGCATTTT. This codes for CASSLVGEANQHF.

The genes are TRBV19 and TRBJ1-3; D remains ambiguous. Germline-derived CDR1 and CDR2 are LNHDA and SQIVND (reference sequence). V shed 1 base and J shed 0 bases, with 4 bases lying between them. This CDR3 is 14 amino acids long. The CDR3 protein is CASSIGTSGNTIYF. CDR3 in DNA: TGTGCCAGTAGTATAGGGACCTCTGGAAACACCATATATTTT.

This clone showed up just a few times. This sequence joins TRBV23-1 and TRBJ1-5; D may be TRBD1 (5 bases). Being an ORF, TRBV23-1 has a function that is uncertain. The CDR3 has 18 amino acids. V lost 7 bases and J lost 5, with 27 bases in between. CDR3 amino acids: CASTFLFRDPGGHQPQHF. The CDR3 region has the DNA TGCGCCAGCACCTTTTTATTCAGGGACCCGGGCGGGCATCAGCCCCAGCATTTT.

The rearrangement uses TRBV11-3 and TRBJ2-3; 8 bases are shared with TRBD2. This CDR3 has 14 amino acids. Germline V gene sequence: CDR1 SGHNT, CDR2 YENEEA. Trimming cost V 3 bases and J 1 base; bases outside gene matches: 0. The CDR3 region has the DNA TGTGCCAGCAGCTTTAGCGGGGGCACAGATACGCAGTATTTT. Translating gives CASSFSGGTDTQYF.

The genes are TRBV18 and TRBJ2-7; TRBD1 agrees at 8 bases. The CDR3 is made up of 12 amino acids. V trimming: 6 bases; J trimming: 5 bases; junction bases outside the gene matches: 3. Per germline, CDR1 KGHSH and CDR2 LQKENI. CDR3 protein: CASSKQGDEQYV. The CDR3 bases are TGTGCCAGCTCCAAACAGGGGGACGAGCAGTACGTC.

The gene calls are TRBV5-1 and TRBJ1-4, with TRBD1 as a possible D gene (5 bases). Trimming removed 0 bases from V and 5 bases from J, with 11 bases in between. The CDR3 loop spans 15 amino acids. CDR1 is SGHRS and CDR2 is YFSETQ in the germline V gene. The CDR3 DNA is TGCGCCAGCAGCTTGGCAGGGAGGGAAAATGAAAAACTGTTTTTT. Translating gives CASSLAGRENEKLFF.

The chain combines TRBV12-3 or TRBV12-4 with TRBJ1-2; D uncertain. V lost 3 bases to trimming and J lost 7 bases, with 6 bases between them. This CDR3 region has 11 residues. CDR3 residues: CASSFRGGYTF. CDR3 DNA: TGTGCCAGCAGTTTTCGAGGTGGCTACACCTTC.

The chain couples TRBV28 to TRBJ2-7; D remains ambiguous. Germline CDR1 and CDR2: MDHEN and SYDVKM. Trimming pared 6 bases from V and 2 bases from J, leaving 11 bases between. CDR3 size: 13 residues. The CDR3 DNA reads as TGTGCCAGCAGCTCCCTTGGGACCTACGAGCAGTACGTC. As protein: CASSSLGTYEQYV.

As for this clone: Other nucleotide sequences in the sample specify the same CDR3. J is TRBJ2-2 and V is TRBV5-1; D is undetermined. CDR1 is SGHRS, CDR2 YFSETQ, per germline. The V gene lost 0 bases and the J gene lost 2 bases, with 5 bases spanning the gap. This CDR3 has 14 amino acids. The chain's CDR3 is CASSLGGNTGELFF. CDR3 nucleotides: TGCGCCAGCAGCTTGGGGGGAAACACCGGGGAGCTGTTTTTT.

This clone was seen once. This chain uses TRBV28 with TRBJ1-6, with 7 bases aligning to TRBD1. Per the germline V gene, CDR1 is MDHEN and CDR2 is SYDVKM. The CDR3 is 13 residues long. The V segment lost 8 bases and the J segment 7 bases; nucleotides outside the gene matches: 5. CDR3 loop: CASGRDSNSPLHF. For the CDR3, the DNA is TGTGCCAGCGGCCGGGACAGCAATTCACCCCTCCACTTT.

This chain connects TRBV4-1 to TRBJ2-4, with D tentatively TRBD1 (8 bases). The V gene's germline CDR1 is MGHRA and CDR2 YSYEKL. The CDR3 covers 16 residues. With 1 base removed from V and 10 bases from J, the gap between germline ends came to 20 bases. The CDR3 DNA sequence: TGCGCCAGCAGCCAAGGAGGACAGGGAGGGGAATTGATTCAGTACTTC. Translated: CASSQGGQGGELIQYF.

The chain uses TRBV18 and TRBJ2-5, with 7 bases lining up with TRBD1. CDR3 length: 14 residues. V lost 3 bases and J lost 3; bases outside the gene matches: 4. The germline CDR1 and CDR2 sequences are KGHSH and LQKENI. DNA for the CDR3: TGTGCCAGCTCACCCCGACAGGGAAAAGAGACCCAGTACTTC. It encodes CASSPRQGKETQYF.

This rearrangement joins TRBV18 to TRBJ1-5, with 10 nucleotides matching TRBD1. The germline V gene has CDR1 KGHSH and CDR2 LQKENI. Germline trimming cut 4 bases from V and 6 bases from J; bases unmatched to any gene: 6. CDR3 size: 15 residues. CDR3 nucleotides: TGTGCCAGCTCACACGACAGGGGGCTCGGTCAGCCCCAGCATTTT. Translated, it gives CASSHDRGLGQPQHF.

The CDR3 is CASRYDGNYGYTF. CDR3 nucleotide sequence: TGTGCCAGCAGATACGACGGGAACTATGGCTACACCTTC. The rearrangement links TRBV6-5 to TRBJ1-2; D gene uncertain. The CDR3 is made up of 13 amino acids. Germline V gene data show CDR1 as MNHEY and CDR2 as SVGAGI. The V end was cut by 6 bases, the J end by 2 bases, with 10 bases between.

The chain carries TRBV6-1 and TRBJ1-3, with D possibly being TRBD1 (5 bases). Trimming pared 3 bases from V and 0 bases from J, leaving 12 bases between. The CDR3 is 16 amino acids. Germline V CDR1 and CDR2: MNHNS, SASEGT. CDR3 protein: CASSERMGDSGNTIYF. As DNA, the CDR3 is TGTGCCAGCAGTGAGCGTATGGGGGACTCTGGAAACACCATATATTTT.

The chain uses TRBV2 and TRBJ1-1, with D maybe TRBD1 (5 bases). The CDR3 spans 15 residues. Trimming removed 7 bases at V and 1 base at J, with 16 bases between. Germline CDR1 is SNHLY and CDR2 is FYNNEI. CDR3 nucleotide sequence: TGTGCCAGCATATTACTTGGTGGGGGGAACACTGAAGCTTTCTTT. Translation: CASILLGGGNTEAFF.

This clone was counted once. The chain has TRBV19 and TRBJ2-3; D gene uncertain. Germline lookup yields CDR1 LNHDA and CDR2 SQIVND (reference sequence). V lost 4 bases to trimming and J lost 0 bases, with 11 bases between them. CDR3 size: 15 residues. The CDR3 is CASSRTESSTDTQYF. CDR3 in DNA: TGTGCCAGTAGTAGGACGGAGTCTAGCACAGATACGCAGTATTTT.

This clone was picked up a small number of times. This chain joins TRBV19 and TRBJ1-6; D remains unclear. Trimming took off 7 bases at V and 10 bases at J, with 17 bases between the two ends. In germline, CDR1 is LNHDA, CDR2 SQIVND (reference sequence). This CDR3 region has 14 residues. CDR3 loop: CASTPSLLQSPLHF. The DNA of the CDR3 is TGTGCCAGTACCCCGAGTTTGCTTCAGTCACCCCTCCACTTT.

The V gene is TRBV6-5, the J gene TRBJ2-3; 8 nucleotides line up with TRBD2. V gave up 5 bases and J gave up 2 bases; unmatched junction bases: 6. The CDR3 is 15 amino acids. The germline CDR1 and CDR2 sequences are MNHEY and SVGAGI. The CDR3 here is CASSPRGAPTDTQYF. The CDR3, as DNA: TGTGCCAGCAGTCCGCGGGGGGCCCCCACAGATACGCAGTATTTT.

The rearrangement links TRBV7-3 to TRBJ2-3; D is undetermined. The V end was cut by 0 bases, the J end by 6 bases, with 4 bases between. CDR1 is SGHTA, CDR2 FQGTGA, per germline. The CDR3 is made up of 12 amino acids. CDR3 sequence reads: CASSLTKDTQYF. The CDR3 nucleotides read TGTGCCAGCAGCTTAACTAAGGATACGCAGTATTTT.

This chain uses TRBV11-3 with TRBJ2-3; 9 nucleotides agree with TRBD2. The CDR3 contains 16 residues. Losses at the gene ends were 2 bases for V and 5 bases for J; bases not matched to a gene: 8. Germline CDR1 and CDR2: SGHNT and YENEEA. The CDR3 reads CASSLNSAGGQDTQYF. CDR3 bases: TGTGCCAGCAGCTTAAACTCGGCGGGGGGGCAAGATACGCAGTATTTT. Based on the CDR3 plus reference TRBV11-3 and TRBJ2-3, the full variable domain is EAGVVQSPRYKIIEKKQPVAFWCNPISGHNTLYWYLQNLGQGPELLIRYENEEAVDDSQLPKDRFSAERLKGVDSTLKIQPAELGDSAVYLCASSLNSAGGQDTQYFGPGTRLTVL.

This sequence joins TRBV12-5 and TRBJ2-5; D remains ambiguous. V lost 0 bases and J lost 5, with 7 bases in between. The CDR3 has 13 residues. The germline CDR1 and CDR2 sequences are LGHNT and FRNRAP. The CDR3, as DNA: TGTGCTAGTGGTTTGGTACAGCTCGAGACCCAGTACTTC. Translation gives CASGLVQLETQYF.

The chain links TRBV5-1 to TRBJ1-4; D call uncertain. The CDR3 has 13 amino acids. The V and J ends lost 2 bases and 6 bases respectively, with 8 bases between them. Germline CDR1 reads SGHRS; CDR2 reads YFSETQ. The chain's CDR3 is CASSFIADEKLFF. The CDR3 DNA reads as TGCGCCAGCAGCTTTATAGCGGATGAAAAACTGTTTTTT.

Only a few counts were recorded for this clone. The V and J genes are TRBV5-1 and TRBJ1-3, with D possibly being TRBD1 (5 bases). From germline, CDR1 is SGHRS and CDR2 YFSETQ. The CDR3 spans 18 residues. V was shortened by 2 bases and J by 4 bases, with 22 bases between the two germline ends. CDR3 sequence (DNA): TGCGCCAGCAGCTTTGATTCGGGACTGAGCTACGAAGGAAACACCATATATTTT. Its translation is CASSFDSGLSYEGNTIYF.

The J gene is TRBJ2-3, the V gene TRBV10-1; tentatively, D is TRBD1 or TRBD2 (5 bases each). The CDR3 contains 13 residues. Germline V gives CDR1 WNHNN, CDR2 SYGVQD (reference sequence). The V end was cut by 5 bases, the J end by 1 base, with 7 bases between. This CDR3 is CASSRDRTDTQYF. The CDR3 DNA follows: TGCGCCAGCAGTCGGGACCGCACAGATACGCAGTATTTT.